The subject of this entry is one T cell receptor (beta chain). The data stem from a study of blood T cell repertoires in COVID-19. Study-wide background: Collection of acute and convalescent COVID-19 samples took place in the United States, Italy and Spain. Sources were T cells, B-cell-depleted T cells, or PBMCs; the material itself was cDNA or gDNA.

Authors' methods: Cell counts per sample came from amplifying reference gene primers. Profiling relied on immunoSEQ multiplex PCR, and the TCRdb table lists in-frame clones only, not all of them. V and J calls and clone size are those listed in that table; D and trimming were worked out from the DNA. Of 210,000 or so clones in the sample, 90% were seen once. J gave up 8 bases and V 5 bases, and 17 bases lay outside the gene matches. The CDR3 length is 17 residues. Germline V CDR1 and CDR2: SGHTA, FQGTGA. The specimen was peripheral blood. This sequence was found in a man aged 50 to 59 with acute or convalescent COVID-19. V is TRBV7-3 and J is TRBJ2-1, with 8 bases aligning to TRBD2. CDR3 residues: CASSPIRVRTSSDEQFF. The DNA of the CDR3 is TGTGCCAGCAGCCCTATCCGGGTCAGGACTAGCTCAGATGAGCAGTTCTTC.